Included here is one T cell receptor (beta chain) sequence, with context. The data stem from a study of technical replicates of blood from several donors. Assay used: immunoSEQ multiplex PCR; TCRdb lists only in-frame clones, some missing. The sample includes under 85,000 clones, about 97% seen only once; the top ten take roughly 0.25%. The sequenced sample was T cells isolated from PBMCs. The source is a human donor in good health.

CDR3 sequence: CASSLARQGGYEQYF. In nucleotides, the CDR3 is TGCGCCAGCAGCTTGGCCCGGCAGGGGGGCTACGAGCAGTACTTC. The chain carries TRBV5-1 and TRBJ2-7; maybe TRBD1 (7 bases). V was trimmed by 0 bases and J by 3 bases, leaving 13 bases between them. The germline V gene has CDR1 SGHRS and CDR2 YFSETQ. The CDR3 contains 15 residues.